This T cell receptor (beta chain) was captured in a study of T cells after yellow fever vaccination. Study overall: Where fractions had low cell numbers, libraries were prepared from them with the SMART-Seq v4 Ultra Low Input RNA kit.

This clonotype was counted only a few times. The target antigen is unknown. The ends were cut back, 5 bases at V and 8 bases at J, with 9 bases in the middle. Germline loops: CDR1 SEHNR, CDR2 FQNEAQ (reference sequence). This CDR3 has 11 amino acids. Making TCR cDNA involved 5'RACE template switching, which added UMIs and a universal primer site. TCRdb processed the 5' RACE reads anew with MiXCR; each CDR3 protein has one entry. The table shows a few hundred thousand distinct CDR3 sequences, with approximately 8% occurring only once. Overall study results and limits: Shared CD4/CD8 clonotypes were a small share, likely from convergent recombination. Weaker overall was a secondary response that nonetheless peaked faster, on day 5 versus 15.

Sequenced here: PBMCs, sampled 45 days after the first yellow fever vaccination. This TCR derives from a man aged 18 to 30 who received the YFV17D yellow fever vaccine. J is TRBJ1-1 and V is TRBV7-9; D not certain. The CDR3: CASSLGQEAFF. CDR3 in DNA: TGTGCCAGCAGCCTAGGGCAAGAAGCTTTCTTT. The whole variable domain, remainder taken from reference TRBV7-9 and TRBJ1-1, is DTGVSQNPRHKITKRGQNVTFRCDPISEHNRLYWYRQTLGQGPEFLTYFQNEAQLEKSRLLSDRFSAERPKGSFSTLEIQRTEQGDSAMYLCASSLGQEAFFGQGTRLTVV.